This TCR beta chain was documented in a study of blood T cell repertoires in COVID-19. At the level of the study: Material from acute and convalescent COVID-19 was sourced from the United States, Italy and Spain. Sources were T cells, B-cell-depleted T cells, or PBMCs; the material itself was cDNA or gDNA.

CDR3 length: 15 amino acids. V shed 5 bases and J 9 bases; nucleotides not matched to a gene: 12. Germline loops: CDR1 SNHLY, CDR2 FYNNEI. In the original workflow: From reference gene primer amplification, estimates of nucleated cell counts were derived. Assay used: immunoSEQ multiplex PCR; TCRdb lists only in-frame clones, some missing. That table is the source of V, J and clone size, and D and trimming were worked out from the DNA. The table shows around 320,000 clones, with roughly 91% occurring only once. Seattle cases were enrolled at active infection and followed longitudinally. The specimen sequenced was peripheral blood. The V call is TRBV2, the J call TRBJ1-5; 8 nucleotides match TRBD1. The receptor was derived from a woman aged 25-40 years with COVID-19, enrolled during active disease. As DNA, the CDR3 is TGTGCCAGCAGTAAGGACAGGGCCACAATCTTGCCCCAGCATTTT. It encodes CASSKDRATILPQHF.